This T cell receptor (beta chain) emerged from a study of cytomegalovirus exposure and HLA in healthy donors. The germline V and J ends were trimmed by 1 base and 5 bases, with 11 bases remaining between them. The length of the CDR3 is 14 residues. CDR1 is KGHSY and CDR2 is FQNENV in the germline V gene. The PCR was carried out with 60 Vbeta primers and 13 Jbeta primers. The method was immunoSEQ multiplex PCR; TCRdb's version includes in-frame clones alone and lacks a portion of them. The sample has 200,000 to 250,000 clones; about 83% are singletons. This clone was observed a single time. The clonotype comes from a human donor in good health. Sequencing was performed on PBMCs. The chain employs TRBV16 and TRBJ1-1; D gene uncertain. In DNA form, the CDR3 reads TGTGCCAGCAGCCAATTTCACCTGGAGACTGAAGCTTTCTTT. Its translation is CASSQFHLETEAFF.